These T cell receptor beta chains were read from a single sample in a study of regulatory T cells in long-lasting Graves disease. MiXCR was run by TCRdb on the multiplex PCR reads, yielding one entry per CDR3 protein. The sample records fewer than 550,000 distinct CDR3 sequences, 15% to 20% being singletons. Another study also made use of these data, one on T cells in Graves' hyperthyroidism and ophthalmopathy.

Here the sequenced sample was peripheral blood mononuclear cells (PBMCs), taken at new diagnosis, from a patient treated with antithyroid drugs. Every receptor here comes from a woman aged 35-65 years with Graves disease. The CDR3 runs from the conserved cysteine through the conserved F or W. A D gene is named only where the DNA matches it firmly. The listing skips clone size in some rows; elsewhere it reads once, few, many or a size class.

clone size | J gene | V gene | D gene | CDR3 DNA | CDR3 protein
. | TRBJ2-5 | TRBV7-9 | TRBD2 | TGTGCCAGCAGCTACGAGGTAGCGGGGCTATTAGAGACCCAGTACTTC | CASSYEVAGLLETQYF
. | TRBJ1-2 | TRBV10-3 | TRBD1 | TGTGCCATCAGTGGACAGGGGCAGTTCTATGGCTACACCTTC | CAISGQGQFYGYTF
many | TRBJ2-1 | TRBV19 | . | TGTGCCAGTAGTATGGGGAGTCGCAATGAGCAGTTCTTC | CASSMGSRNEQFF
. | TRBJ1-2 | TRBV7-2 | . | TGTGCCAGCAGCGACCGGACCGGGGTGGGCTATGGCTACACCTTC | CASSDRTGVGYGYTF
few | TRBJ1-6 | TRBV9 | . | TGTGCCAGCAGCCCCCGGGGGGGGGTGGACTCACCCCTCCACTTT | CASSPRGGVDSPLHF
few | TRBJ1-4 | TRBV19 | . | TGTGCCAGTAGTTTTATCGGGACACCACCTAAGAATGAAAAACTGTTTTTT | CASSFIGTPPKNEKLFF
many | TRBJ1-1 | TRBV3-1 | . | TGTGCCAGCACCCGAGTTTATGGGGGCAACACTGAAGCTTTCTTT | CASTRVYGGNTEAFF
many | TRBJ1-2 | TRBV5-1 | TRBD1 | TGCGCCAGCAGCTTAGGGGGGACAGGGGGAGACTATGGCTACACCTTC | CASSLGGTGGDYGYTF
few | TRBJ2-5 | TRBV4-1 | . | TGCGCCAGCAGCCAAGATCGAATCACCCAGTACTTC | CASSQDRITQYF
few | TRBJ2-5 | TRBV5-4 | TRBD2 | TGTGCCAGCAGCTTGGGGTTAGCGGGCGACCAAGAGACCCAGTACTTC | CASSLGLAGDQETQYF
. | TRBJ1-1 | TRBV20-1 | . | TGCAGTGCTTTCGGACGGGGACGAAACACTGAAGCTTTCTTT | CSAFGRGRNTEAFF
many | TRBJ1-5 | TRBV20-1 | . | TGCAGTGCTAGAGGACAAACTAATCAGCCCCAGCATTTT | CSARGQTNQPQHF
many | TRBJ1-2 | TRBV12-3/TRBV12-4 | TRBD1 | TGTGCCAGCAGCCTGACAGGGGGAGGTGGCTACACCTTC | CASSLTGGGGYTF
few | TRBJ1-5 | TRBV20-1 | TRBD1 | TGCAGTGCCCGGGACAGGGGGCAACAGCCCCAGCATTTT | CSARDRGQQPQHF
many | TRBJ2-7 | TRBV6-5 | TRBD2 | TGTGCCAGCAGTTATTCGGGAGGAACCTACGAGCAGTACTTC | CASSYSGGTYEQYF
few | TRBJ1-6 | TRBV9 | TRBD1 | TGTGCCAGCAGCCCCCAAAGGACAGGGACCCTCTCACCCCTCCACTTT | CASSPQRTGTLSPLHF
many | TRBJ2-5 | TRBV24-1 | . | TGTGCCACCAGTGCCCGACGGGGCCGTCAAGAGACCCAGTACTTC | CATSARRGRQETQYF
. | TRBJ1-2 | TRBV20-1 | . | TGCAGTGCGGGGCCAGGGTCTGCTGGCTACACCTTC | CSAGPGSAGYTF
many | TRBJ2-7 | TRBV6-1 | . | TGTGCCAGCAGTGAACAGCCCGGGGACGAGCAGTACTTC | CASSEQPGDEQYF
many | TRBJ1-1 | TRBV29-1 | . | TGCAGCGTTAAAGGGACTTTATTAACTGAAGCTTTCTTT | CSVKGTLLTEAFF